The sequence of this T cell receptor (beta chain) was determined in a study of blood T cell repertoires in COVID-19. Overall study context: Donors in the United States, Italy and Spain gave samples during acute or convalescent COVID-19. T cells, B-cell-depleted T cells, or PBMCs provided the cDNA or gDNA that served as material.

Authors' methods: Amplification with reference gene primers provided the estimates of nucleated cell counts. Here immunoSEQ multiplex PCR was the method, and the copy in TCRdb shows in-frame clones only, minus some. The D gene and trimming were derived from the DNA, and the V and J assignments and clone size from that table. The sample has some 180,000 clones; roughly 80% are singletons. Followed longitudinally, the Seattle patients had been enrolled during active infection. Trimming took 1 base from V and 3 from J, leaving 17 bases between them. The length of the CDR3 is 17 residues. Germline CDR1 is SEHNR and CDR2 is FQNEAQ (reference sequence).

The receptor was derived from a woman in her thirties or forties with COVID-19, enrolled during active disease. Sequencing used peripheral blood. The chain employs TRBV7-9 and TRBJ2-3; D perhaps matches TRBD2 (5 bases). DNA of the CDR3: TGTGCCAGCAGCTTAGTCCTAGCAAGCGATCGGACAGATACGCAGTATTTT. Encoded protein: CASSLVLASDRTDTQYF.